One and the same sample provided the 5 T cell receptor beta chains below, sequenced in a study of neoadjuvant anti-PD-1 for oral cavity cancer. Profiling relied on immunoSEQ multiplex PCR, and the TCRdb table lists in-frame clones only, not all of them. Here the sample spans fewer than 20,000 clones, approximately 70% being singletons. The input for sequencing was PBMCs, taken before nivolumab (anti-PD-1) treatment. Every receptor here comes from a person aged 35 to 85 with oral cavity squamous cell carcinoma.

This clone was picked up a small number of times. The chain has TRBV4-1 and TRBJ2-7, with no clear D. Germline assignment: CDR1 MGHRA and CDR2 YSYEKL. Between the trimmed V and J ends, which lost 2 bases and 3 bases, there was a span of 11 bases. This CDR3 is 14 amino acids long. CDR3 protein: CASSQPSDGYEQYF. In nucleotides, the CDR3 is TGCGCCAGCAGCCAACCATCGGACGGCTACGAGCAGTACTTC.

This chain uses TRBV6-1 with TRBJ1-5; tentative D call: TRBD1 (5 bases). Per the germline V gene, CDR1 is MNHNS and CDR2 is SASEGT. The CDR3 is 15 residues long. V lost 6 bases and J lost 7, with 19 bases in between. The CDR3 loop reads CASSVDQGVWQPQHF. In DNA, the CDR3 is TGTGCCAGCAGCGTGGATCAAGGGGTATGGCAGCCCCAGCATTTT.

The chain uses TRBV19 and TRBJ2-7, with 8 positions matching TRBD1. This CDR3 spans 15 amino acids. Germline lookup yields CDR1 LNHDA and CDR2 SQIVND (reference sequence). Trimming took 4 bases from V and 2 from J; bases not matched to a gene: 7. The CDR3 sequence: CASSKGTGLTYEQYF. The DNA of the CDR3 is TGTGCCAGTAGTAAGGGGACAGGCCTAACCTACGAGCAGTACTTC. Filled out from reference TRBV19 and TRBJ2-7, the complete variable domain reads DGGITQSPKYLFRKEGQNVTLSCEQNLNHDAMYWYRQDPGQGLRLIYYSQIVNDFQKGDIAEGYSVSREKKESFPLTVTSAQKNPTAFYLCASSKGTGLTYEQYFGPGTRLTVT.

V usage is TRBV19 and J usage is TRBJ2-5; D is unresolved. The CDR3 runs to 13 residues. Between the trimmed V and J ends, which lost 2 bases and 1 base, there was a span of 5 bases. CDR1 and CDR2 from the germline V gene are LNHDA and SQIVND (reference sequence). CDR3 DNA: TGTGCCAGTAGTATAACAATCCAAGAGACCCAGTACTTC. Translation: CASSITIQETQYF. Drawing the rest from reference TRBV19 and TRBJ2-5, the complete variable domain is DGGITQSPKYLFRKEGQNVTLSCEQNLNHDAMYWYRQDPGQGLRLIYYSQIVNDFQKGDIAEGYSVSREKKESFPLTVTSAQKNPTAFYLCASSITIQETQYFGPGTRLLVL.

This clone was observed once. The V gene is TRBV28, the J gene TRBJ2-7; 7 nucleotides line up with TRBD1. The trim removed 5 bases at V and 0 bases at J, leaving 1 base unmatched. CDR1 is MDHEN, CDR2 SYDVKM, per germline. CDR3 length: 13 amino acids. In DNA form, the CDR3 reads TGTGCCAGCAGTGGGGACAGCTCCTACGAGCAGTACTTC. Protein sequence: CASSGDSSYEQYF.